Described below is a single T cell receptor (beta chain) sequence and its context. The sample belongs to a study of blood T cell repertoires in COVID-19. Study-wide background: COVID-19 samples collected from the United States, Italy and Spain covered acute and convalescent phases. From T cells, B-cell-depleted T cells, or PBMCs came the material, which was cDNA or gDNA.

Authors' methods: Scientists estimated how many nucleated cells there were by amplifying reference gene primers. Clones were sequenced by immunoSEQ multiplex PCR, and TCRdb holds only the in-frame ones, with some missing. V and J calls and clone size are given by that table; D and trimming were obtained from the DNA. The table records about 310,000 clones, roughly 90% of them present only once. The source is a woman under 40 with COVID-19, enrolled during active disease. The specimen sequenced was peripheral blood.

The CDR3 bases are TGTGCCAGCTCACCATCCCCCGGACAGGGGAATATCGATACGCAGTATTTT. It specifies CASSPSPGQGNIDTQYF. This chain connects TRBV18 to TRBJ2-3; 9 positions agree with TRBD1. Looked up from germline, CDR1 is KGHSH and CDR2 is LQKENI. V was pared by 2 bases and J by 6 bases, with 12 bases of the junction left unmatched. This CDR3 region has 17 residues.